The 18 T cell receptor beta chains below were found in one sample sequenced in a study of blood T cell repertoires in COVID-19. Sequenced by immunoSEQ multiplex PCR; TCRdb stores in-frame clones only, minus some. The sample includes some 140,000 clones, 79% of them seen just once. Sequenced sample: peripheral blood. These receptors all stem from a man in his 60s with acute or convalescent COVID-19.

CDR3 sequence reads: CASSARDLSYNEQFF. The CDR3 DNA sequence: TGTGCCAGCAGCGCGCGGGACCTTTCCTACAATGAGCAGTTCTTC. The V gene is TRBV5-4, the J gene TRBJ2-1; D is perhaps TRBD2 (6 bases). Trimming cost V 4 bases and J 1 base, with 12 bases left between them. This CDR3 is built from 15 residues. CDR1 and CDR2 (germline): SGHNT, YYREEE (reference sequence).

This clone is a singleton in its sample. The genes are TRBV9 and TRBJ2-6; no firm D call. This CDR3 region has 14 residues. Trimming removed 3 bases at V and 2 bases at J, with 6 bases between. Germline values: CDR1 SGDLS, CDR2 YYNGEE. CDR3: CASSGSAGANVLTF. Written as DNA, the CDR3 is TGTGCCAGCAGCGGGTCGGCTGGGGCCAACGTCCTGACTTTC.

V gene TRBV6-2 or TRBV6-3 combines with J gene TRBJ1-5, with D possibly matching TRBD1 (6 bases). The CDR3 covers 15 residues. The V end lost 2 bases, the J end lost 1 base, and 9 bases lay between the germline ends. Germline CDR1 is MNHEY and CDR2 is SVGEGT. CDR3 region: CASSYQGLSNQPQHF. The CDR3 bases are TGTGCCAGCAGTTACCAGGGGCTGAGCAATCAGCCCCAGCATTTT.

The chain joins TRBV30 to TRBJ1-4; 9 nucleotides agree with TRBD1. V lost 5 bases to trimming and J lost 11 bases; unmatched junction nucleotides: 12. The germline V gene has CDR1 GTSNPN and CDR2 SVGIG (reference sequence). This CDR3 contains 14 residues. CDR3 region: CAWGTGTGHGKLFF. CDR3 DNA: TGTGCCTGGGGTACCGGGACAGGGCATGGTAAACTGTTTTTT.

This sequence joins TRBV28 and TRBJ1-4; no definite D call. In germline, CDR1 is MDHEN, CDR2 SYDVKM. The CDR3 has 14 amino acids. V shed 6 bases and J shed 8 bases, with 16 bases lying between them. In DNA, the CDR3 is TGTGCCAGCAGCTCCCGAACTTTGACAGAAAAACTGTTTTTT. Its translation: CASSSRTLTEKLFF. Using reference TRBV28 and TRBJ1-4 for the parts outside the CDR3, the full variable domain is DVKVTQSSRYLVKRTGEKVFLECVQDMDHENMFWYRQDPGLGLRLIYFSYDVKMKEKGDIPEGYSVSREKKERFSLILESASTNQTSMYLCASSSRTLTEKLFFGSGTQLSVL.

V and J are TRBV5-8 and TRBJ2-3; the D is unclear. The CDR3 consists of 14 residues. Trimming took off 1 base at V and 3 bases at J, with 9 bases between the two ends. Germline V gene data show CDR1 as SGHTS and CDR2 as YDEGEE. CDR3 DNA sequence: TGTGCCAGCAGCTTGAGTGCAGGAACAGATACGCAGTATTTT. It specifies CASSLSAGTDTQYF. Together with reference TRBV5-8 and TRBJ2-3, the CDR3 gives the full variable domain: EAGVTQSPTHLIKTRGQQATLRCSPISGHTSVYWYQQALGLGLQFLLWYDEGEERNRGNFPPRFSGRQFPNYSSELNVNALELEDSALYLCASSLSAGTDTQYFGPGTRLTVL.

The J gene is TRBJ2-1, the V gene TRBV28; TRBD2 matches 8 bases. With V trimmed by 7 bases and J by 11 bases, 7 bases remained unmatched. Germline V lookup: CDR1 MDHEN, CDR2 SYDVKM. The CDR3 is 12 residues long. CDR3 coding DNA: TGTGCCAGCAAAGAGGCGGGGGGAAAGCAGTTCTTC. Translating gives CASKEAGGKQFF.

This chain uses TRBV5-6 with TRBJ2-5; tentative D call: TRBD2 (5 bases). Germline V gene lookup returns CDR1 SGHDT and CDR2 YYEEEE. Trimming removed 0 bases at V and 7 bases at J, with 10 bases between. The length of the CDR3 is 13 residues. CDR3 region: CASSLGTLGTQYF. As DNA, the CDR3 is TGTGCCAGCAGCTTGGGGACTTTGGGGACCCAGTACTTC.

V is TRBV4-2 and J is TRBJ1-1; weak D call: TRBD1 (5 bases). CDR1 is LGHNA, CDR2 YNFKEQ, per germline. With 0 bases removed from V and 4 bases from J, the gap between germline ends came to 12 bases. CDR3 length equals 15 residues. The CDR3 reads CASSQEGGKGTEAFF. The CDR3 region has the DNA TGTGCCAGCAGCCAAGAGGGGGGGAAGGGCACTGAAGCTTTCTTT.

This CDR3 is CASSFAAGISSYEQYF. CDR3 sequence (DNA): TGTGCCAGCAGTTTCGCGGCAGGGATAAGCTCCTACGAGCAGTACTTC. The chain uses TRBV27 and TRBJ2-7, with D perhaps matching TRBD1 (5 bases). CDR1 is MNHEY and CDR2 is SMNVEV in the germline V gene (reference sequence). The CDR3 extends over 16 amino acids. Trimming removed 3 bases from V and 0 bases from J, with 15 bases in between.

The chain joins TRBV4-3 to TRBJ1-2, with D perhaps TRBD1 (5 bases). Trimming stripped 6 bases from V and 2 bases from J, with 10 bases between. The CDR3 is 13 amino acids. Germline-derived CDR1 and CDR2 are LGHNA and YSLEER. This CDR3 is CASSPGGNYGYTF. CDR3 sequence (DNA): TGCGCCAGCAGTCCCGGGGGGAACTATGGCTACACCTTC.

DNA of the CDR3: TGTGCCAGCAGCTTAGCCAGGGGTGGGACCTACAATGAGCAGTTCTTC. As protein: CASSLARGGTYNEQFF. The V and J genes are TRBV7-2 and TRBJ2-1; D possibly corresponds to TRBD1 (6 bases). Germline CDR1 reads SGHTA; CDR2 reads FQGNSA. The CDR3 is made up of 16 amino acids. Trimming stripped 0 bases from V and 2 bases from J, with 11 bases between.

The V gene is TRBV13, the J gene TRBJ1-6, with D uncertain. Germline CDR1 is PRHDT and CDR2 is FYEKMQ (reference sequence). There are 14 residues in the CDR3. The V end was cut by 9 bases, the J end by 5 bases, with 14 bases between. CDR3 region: CASNERSNNSPLHF. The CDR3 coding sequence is TGTGCCAGTAATGAGAGATCGAATAATTCACCCCTCCACTTT.

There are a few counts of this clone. CDR3 sequence: CASSLQGVYEQYF. CDR3 nucleotides: TGTGCCAGCAGCTTACAGGGGGTCTACGAGCAGTACTTC. The rearrangement uses TRBV5-4 and TRBJ2-7; 8 nucleotides line up with TRBD1. Germline V CDR1 and CDR2: SGHNT, YYREEE (reference sequence). CDR3 length equals 13 residues. The V and J ends lost 2 bases and 3 bases, in that order; junction bases with no gene match: 1. The full variable domain, rest sourced from reference TRBV5-4 and TRBJ2-7, is ETGVTQSPTHLIKTRGQQVTLRCSSQSGHNTVSWYQQALGQGPQFIFQYYREEENGRGNFPPRFSGLQFPNYSSELNVNALELDDSALYLCASSLQGVYEQYFGPGTRLTVT.

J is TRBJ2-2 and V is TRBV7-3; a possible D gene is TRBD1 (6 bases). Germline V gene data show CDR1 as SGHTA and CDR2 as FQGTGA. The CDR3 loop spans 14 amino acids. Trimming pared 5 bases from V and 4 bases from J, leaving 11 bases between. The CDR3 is CASSPQGTTGELFF. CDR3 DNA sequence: TGTGCCAGCAGCCCCCAGGGGACCACCGGGGAGCTGTTTTTT. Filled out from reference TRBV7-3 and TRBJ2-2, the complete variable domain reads GAGVSQTPSNKVTEKGKYVELRCDPISGHTALYWYRQSLGQGPEFLIYFQGTGAADDSGLPNDRFFAVRPEGSVSTLKIQRTERGDSAVYLCASSPQGTTGELFFGEGSRLTVL.

CDR3 sequence (DNA): TGCAGCGTTGACTCCTGGGGGACAGGGATAGAGCAGTACTTC. Amino acids: CSVDSWGTGIEQYF. V and J are TRBV29-1 and TRBJ2-7, with 9 nucleotides matching TRBD1. Per germline, CDR1 SQVTM and CDR2 ANQGSEA. J gave up 7 bases and V 3 bases, and 10 bases lay outside the gene matches. The CDR3 covers 14 residues.

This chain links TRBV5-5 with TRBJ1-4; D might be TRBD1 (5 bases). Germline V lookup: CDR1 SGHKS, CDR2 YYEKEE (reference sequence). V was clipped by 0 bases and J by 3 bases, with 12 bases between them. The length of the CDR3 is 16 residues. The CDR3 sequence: CASSLGKGLANEKLFF. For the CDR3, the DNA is TGTGCCAGCAGCTTGGGGAAGGGGCTGGCTAATGAAAAACTGTTTTTT.

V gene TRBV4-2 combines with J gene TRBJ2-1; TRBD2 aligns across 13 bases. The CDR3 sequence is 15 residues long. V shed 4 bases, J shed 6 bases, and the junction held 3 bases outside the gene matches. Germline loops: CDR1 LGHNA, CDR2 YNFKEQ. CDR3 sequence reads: CASSPGTSGINEQFF. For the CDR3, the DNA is TGTGCCAGCAGCCCCGGGACTAGCGGGATCAATGAGCAGTTCTTC.